The 14 T cell receptor beta chains below come from one sample, sequenced in a study of shared clonotypes between healthy human individuals. TCRdb's copy holds only in-frame clones and misses some; the assay was immunoSEQ multiplex PCR. This repertoire shows 2 million to 2.5 million clones, nearly 97% found once; its top ten account for more than 0.1%. Sequenced material: naive CD4+ T cells sorted from blood. Documented subset: CD45RA+ positively selected. The receptors were sampled from a man younger than 35 in good health.

This chain links TRBV10-3 with TRBJ2-1; D is tentatively TRBD1 or TRBD2 (5 bases each). V shed 3 bases and J shed 6 bases, with 9 bases lying between them. Germline V lookup: CDR1 ENHRY, CDR2 SYGVKD. This CDR3 region has 13 residues. CDR3 DNA sequence: TGTGCCATCAGTGATTCGAGGGGCAATGAGCAGTTCTTC. This codes for CAISDSRGNEQFF.

The rearrangement uses TRBV9 and TRBJ2-3; unclear D gene. The CDR3 is 12 amino acids. From germline, CDR1 is SGDLS and CDR2 YYNGEE. Trimming took off 5 bases at V and 6 bases at J, with 10 bases between the two ends. The CDR3 region has the DNA TGTGCCAGCAGTTCCTATGTGGATACGCAGTATTTT. The encoded protein is CASSSYVDTQYF.

This chain uses TRBV27 with TRBJ2-4, with TRBD1 matching 9 bases. CDR1 MNHEY and CDR2 SMNVEV come from the germline V gene (reference sequence). The CDR3 sequence is 16 residues long. The trim removed 5 bases at V and 0 bases at J, leaving 5 bases unmatched. The DNA of the CDR3 is TGTGCCAGCAGTGAGGGACAGGGATTAGCCAAAAACATTCAGTACTTC. Translation gives CASSEGQGLAKNIQYF.

The rearrangement links TRBV9 to TRBJ1-2; D ambiguous. The CDR3 is 15 amino acids. In germline, CDR1 is SGDLS, CDR2 YYNGEE. With 0 bases removed from V and 0 bases from J, the gap between germline ends came to 9 bases. The CDR3 protein is CASSVAEAANYGYTF. CDR3 DNA sequence: TGTGCCAGCAGCGTAGCGGAGGCTGCTAACTATGGCTACACCTTC.

The chain is built from TRBV4-1 and TRBJ2-7; 10 nucleotides line up with TRBD1. The ends lost 1 base at V and 3 bases at J; junction bases unmatched: 6. CDR3 size: 16 residues. Germline V gene lookup returns CDR1 MGHRA and CDR2 YSYEKL. The chain's CDR3 is CASSQGLGQGIYEQYF. CDR3 DNA: TGCGCCAGCAGCCAAGGGCTGGGACAGGGGATCTACGAGCAGTACTTC.

V gene TRBV19 combines with J gene TRBJ2-7; tentatively, D is TRBD1 (6 bases). Germline assignment: CDR1 LNHDA and CDR2 SQIVND (reference sequence). The germline V and J ends were trimmed by 3 bases and 7 bases, with 16 bases remaining between them. The CDR3 has 14 amino acids. The DNA of the CDR3 is TGTGCCAGTAGTATGGTGGGGGCCGTAAGAGAGCAGTACTTC. Its protein product is CASSMVGAVREQYF.

The chain uses TRBV18 and TRBJ2-7; the match to TRBD1 covers 8 bases. Germline V gives CDR1 KGHSH, CDR2 LQKENI. V shed 3 bases and J 0 bases; nucleotides not matched to a gene: 7. The length of the CDR3 is 16 residues. This CDR3 reads CASSPNRDRSSYEQYF. For the CDR3, the DNA is TGTGCCAGCTCACCGAATCGGGACAGGAGCTCCTACGAGCAGTACTTC. The variable domain in full, completed from reference TRBV18 and TRBJ2-7, reads NAGVMQNPRHLVRRRGQEARLRCSPMKGHSHVYWYRQLPEEGLKFMVYLQKENIIDESGMPKERFSAEFPKEGPSILRIQQVVRGDSAAYFCASSPNRDRSSYEQYFGPGTRLTVT.

The DNA of the CDR3 is TGTGCCAGCAGTAAGGGGGGAAATCAGCCCCAGCATTTT. It encodes CASSKGGNQPQHF. The V gene is TRBV5-6, the J gene TRBJ1-5; D possibly corresponds to TRBD1 (6 bases). This CDR3 comprises 13 residues. Germline V gene data show CDR1 as SGHDT and CDR2 as YYEEEE. The V end was cut by 5 bases, the J end by 4 bases, with 10 bases between.

The rearrangement links TRBV6-5 to TRBJ1-2; TRBD1 aligns across 8 bases. The V and J ends lost 2 bases and 4 bases, in that order; junction bases with no gene match: 3. CDR1 is MNHEY, CDR2 SVGAGI, per germline. This CDR3 has 14 residues. CDR3 nucleotide sequence: TGTGCCAGCAGTTACCGGGACAGGTTCTATGGCTACACCTTC. This translates into CASSYRDRFYGYTF.

The chain recombines TRBV12-5 with TRBJ2-1; 13 bases line up with TRBD2. With V trimmed by 5 bases and J by 8 bases, 6 bases remained unmatched. The CDR3 extends over 15 amino acids. The germline V gene has CDR1 LGHNT and CDR2 FRNRAP. CDR3 amino acids: CASGARTSGRDEQFF. CDR3 nucleotides: TGTGCTAGTGGTGCTCGGACTAGCGGGAGAGATGAGCAGTTCTTC.

The V call is TRBV7-2, the J call TRBJ2-7; 13 bases are a match to TRBD2. CDR3 length equals 14 residues. In germline, CDR1 is SGHTA, CDR2 FQGNSA. V trimming: 5 bases; J trimming: 6 bases; junction bases outside the gene matches: 4. The CDR3 DNA sequence: TGTGCCAGCAGCCATGGACTAGCGGGAGCCGAGCAGTACTTC. Amino acids: CASSHGLAGAEQYF.

The rearrangement uses TRBV2 and TRBJ1-6; TRBD1 might be the D (6 bases). The V end lost 6 bases, the J end lost 7 bases, and 16 bases lay between the germline ends. The CDR3 length is 15 residues. From germline, CDR1 is SNHLY and CDR2 FYNNEI. The CDR3 region has the DNA TGTGCCAGCAGAGCCACAGGGATGGGAAATTCACCCCTCCACTTT. As protein: CASRATGMGNSPLHF.

About this clone itself: The same CDR3 is also encoded by other DNA sequences in this sample. This chain connects TRBV5-1 to TRBJ1-3; D remains unclear. Germline CDR1 is SGHRS and CDR2 is YFSETQ. The CDR3 has 15 residues. V was shortened by 3 bases and J by 0 bases, with 10 bases between the two germline ends. The DNA for the CDR3 is TGCGCCAGCAGCTCCACCGGACTCTCTGGAAACACCATATATTTT. Its protein product is CASSSTGLSGNTIYF.

The chain uses TRBV10-3 and TRBJ1-1; TRBD1 agrees at 8 bases. The CDR3 totals 14 residues. CDR1 is ENHRY and CDR2 is SYGVKD in the germline V gene. J lost 1 base, V lost 3 bases, and 1 base had no gene match. The CDR3 is CAISDQGANTEAFF. The CDR3 DNA sequence: TGTGCCATCAGTGACCAGGGGGCGAACACTGAAGCTTTCTTT.